This T cell receptor beta chain appears in the sequencing data of a study of control samples from healthy donors and cancer patients. TCRdb keeps only in-frame clones here, not all; method: immunoSEQ multiplex PCR. The sample includes 130,000 or so clones, 85% to 95% seen only once; the top ten take 10% to 15%. This CDR3 has 13 residues. Trimming cost V 7 bases and J 6 bases; bases outside gene matches: 9. The table lists this clone with a count of one. This clonotype was obtained from a man aged 40-55 years in good health. What was sequenced was blood. The J gene is TRBJ2-7, the V gene TRBV12-3 or TRBV12-4; 7 nucleotides match TRBD2. The CDR3 nucleotides read TGTGCCAGCACTGTGGGAGGGCCAGGCGAGCAGTACTTC. Protein product: CASTVGGPGEQYF.